This T cell receptor beta chain is drawn from a study of blood T cell repertoires in COVID-19. As for the study in general: Italy, Spain and the United States were the sources of the convalescent and acute COVID-19 samples. Sources were T cells, B-cell-depleted T cells, or PBMCs; the material itself was cDNA or gDNA.

In the original analysis: Amplification of reference gene primers was used by the study to estimate nucleated cell counts. TCRdb's copy holds only in-frame clones and misses some; the assay was immunoSEQ multiplex PCR. D and trimming come from the DNA, and the V and J calls and clone size come from that table. Seen here are roughly 90,000 clones, 75% to 85% observed once, and the top ten hold 9% to 12%. This clone was observed once. The length of the CDR3 is 16 residues. Between the trimmed V and J ends, which lost 5 bases and 1 base, there was a span of 19 bases. Germline assignment: CDR1 SGHRS and CDR2 YFSETQ.

The source of this sequence is a woman in her 70s with acute or convalescent COVID-19. The gene calls are TRBV5-1 and TRBJ2-7; perhaps TRBD2 as D (7 bases). The sequencing sample was made of peripheral blood. The CDR3 nucleotides are TGCGCCAGCAGTGGGAAGTGGGGGGGCCTTTCCTACGAGCAGTACTTC. It translates to CASSGKWGGLSYEQYF. The entire variable domain, with the rest obtained from reference TRBV5-1 and TRBJ2-7, is as follows: KAGVTQTPRYLIKTRGQQVTLSCSPISGHRSVSWYQQTPGQGLQFLFEYFSETQRNKGNFPGRFSGRQFSNSRSEMNVSTLELGDSALYLCASSGKWGGLSYEQYFGPGTRLTVT.